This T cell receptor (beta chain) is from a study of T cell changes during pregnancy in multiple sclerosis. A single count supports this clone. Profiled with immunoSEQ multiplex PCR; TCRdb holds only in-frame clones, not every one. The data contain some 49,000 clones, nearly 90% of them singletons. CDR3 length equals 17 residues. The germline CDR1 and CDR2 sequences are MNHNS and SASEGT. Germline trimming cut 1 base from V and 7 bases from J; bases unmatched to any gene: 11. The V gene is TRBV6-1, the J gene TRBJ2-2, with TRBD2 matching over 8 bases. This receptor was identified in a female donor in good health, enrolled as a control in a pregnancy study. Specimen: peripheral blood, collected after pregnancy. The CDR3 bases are TGTGCCAGCAGTGAAGGTCTCCCAGCGGGAGCGGGCGGGGAGCTGTTTTTT. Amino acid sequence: CASSEGLPAGAGGELFF.